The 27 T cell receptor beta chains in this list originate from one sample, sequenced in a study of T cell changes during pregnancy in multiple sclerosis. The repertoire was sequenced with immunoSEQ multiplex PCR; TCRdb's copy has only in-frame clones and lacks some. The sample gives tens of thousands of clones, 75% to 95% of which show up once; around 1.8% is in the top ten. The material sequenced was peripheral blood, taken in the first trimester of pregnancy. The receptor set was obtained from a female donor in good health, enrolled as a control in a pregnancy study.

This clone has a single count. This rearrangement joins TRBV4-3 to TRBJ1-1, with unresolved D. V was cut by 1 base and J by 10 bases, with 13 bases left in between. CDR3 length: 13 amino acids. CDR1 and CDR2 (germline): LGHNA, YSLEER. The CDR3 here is CASSQGTARGAFF. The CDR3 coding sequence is TGCGCCAGCAGCCAAGGTACAGCCCGGGGAGCTTTCTTT.

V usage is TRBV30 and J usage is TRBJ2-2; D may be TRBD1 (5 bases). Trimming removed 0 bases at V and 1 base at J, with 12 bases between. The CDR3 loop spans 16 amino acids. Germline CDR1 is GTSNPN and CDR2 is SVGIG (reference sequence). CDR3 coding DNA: TGTGCCTGGAGTGTACTACCAGGGCTGAACACCGGGGAGCTGTTTTTT. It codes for CAWSVLPGLNTGELFF. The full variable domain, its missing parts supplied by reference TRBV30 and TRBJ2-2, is SQTIHQWPATLVQPVGSPLSLECTVEGTSNPNLYWYRQAAGRGLQLLFYSVGIGQISSEVPQNLSASRPQDRQFILSSKKLLLSDSGFYLCAWSVLPGLNTGELFFGEGSRLTVL.

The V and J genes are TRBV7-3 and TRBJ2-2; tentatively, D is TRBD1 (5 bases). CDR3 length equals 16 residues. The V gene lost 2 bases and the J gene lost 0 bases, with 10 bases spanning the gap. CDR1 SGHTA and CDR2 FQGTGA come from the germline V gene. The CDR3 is CASSLFGRANTGELFF. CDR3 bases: TGTGCCAGCAGCTTATTTGGCAGGGCGAACACCGGGGAGCTGTTTTTT.

CDR3 DNA sequence: TGTGCCAGCAGCTTGGGAGGGATTAATGAAAAACTGTTTTTT. Translated: CASSLGGINEKLFF. The V and J genes are TRBV5-6 and TRBJ1-4; D is unresolved. Trimming shortened V by 0 bases and J by 4 bases, and 7 bases separated the two germline ends. CDR3 length: 14 residues. Germline lookup yields CDR1 SGHDT and CDR2 YYEEEE.

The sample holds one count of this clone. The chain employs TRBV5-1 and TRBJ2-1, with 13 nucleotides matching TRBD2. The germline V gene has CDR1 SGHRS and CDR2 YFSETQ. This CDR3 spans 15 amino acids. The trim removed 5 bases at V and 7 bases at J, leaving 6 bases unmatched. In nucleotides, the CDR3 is TGCGCCAGCAGTCGGGGACTAGCGGGGCGGAATGAGCAGTTCTTC. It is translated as CASSRGLAGRNEQFF. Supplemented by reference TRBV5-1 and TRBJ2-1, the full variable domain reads KAGVTQTPRYLIKTRGQQVTLSCSPISGHRSVSWYQQTPGQGLQFLFEYFSETQRNKGNFPGRFSGRQFSNSRSEMNVSTLELGDSALYLCASSRGLAGRNEQFFGPGTRLTVL.

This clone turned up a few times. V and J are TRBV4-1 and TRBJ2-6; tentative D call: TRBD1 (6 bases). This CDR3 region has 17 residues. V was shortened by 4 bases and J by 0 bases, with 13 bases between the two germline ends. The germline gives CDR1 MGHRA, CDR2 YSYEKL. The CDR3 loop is CASSPGVGASGANVLTF. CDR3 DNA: TGCGCCAGCAGCCCAGGGGTTGGGGCCTCTGGGGCCAACGTCCTGACTTTC.

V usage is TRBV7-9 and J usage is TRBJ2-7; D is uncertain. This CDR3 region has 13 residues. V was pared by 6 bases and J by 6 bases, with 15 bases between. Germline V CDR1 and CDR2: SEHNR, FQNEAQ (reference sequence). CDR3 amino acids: CASSSTAQAEQYF. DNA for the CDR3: TGTGCCAGCAGTTCCACCGCGCAGGCCGAGCAGTACTTC.

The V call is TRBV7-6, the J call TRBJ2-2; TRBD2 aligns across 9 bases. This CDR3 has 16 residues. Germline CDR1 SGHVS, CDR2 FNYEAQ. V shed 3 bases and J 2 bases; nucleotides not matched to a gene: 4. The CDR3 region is CASSFRGLANTGELFF. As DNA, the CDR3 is TGTGCCAGCAGCTTCAGGGGACTAGCTAACACCGGGGAGCTGTTTTTT.

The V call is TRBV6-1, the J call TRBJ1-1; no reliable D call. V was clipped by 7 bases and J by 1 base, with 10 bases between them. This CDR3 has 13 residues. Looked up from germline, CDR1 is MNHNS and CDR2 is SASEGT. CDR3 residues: CASINAGNTEAFF. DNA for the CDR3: TGTGCCAGCATTAACGCGGGGAACACTGAAGCTTTCTTT.

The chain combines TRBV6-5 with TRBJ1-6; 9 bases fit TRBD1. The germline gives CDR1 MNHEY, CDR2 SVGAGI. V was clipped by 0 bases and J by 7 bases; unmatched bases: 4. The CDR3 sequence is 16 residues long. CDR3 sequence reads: CASSYSYRGPNSPLHF. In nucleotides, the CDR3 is TGTGCCAGCAGTTACTCCTACAGGGGGCCGAATTCACCCCTCCACTTT.

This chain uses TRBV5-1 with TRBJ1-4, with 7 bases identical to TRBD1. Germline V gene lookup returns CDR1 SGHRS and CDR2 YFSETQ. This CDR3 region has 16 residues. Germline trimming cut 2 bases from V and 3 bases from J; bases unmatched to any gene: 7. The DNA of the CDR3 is TGCGCCAGCAGCTTCGAGGGGGCGGGTGCTAATGAAAAACTGTTTTTT. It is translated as CASSFEGAGANEKLFF. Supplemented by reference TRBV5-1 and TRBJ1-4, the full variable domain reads KAGVTQTPRYLIKTRGQQVTLSCSPISGHRSVSWYQQTPGQGLQFLFEYFSETQRNKGNFPGRFSGRQFSNSRSEMNVSTLELGDSALYLCASSFEGAGANEKLFFGSGTQLSVL.

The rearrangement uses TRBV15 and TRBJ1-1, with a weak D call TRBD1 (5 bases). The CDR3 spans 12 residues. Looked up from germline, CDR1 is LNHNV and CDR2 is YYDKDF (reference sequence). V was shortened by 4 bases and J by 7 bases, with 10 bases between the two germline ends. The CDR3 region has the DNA TGTGCCACCAGCAATGGTAGGGGTGAAGCTTTCTTT. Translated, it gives CATSNGRGEAFF.

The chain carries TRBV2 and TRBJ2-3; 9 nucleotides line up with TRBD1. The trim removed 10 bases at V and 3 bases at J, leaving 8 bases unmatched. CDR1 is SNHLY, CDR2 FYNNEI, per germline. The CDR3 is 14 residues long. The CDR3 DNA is TGTGCCACCATACGGGACAGGGCTACAGATACGCAGTATTTT. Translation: CATIRDRATDTQYF.

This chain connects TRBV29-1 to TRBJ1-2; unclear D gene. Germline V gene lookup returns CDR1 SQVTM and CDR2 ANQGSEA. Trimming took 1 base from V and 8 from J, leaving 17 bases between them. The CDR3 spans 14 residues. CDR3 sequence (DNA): TGCAGCGTTGAAGCCAAGGGCCTTGAGGGAGGCTACACCTTC. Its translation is CSVEAKGLEGGYTF.

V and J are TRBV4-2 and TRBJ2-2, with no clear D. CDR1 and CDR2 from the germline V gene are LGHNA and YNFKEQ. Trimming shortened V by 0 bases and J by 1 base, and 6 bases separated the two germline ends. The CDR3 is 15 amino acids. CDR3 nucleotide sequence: TGTGCCAGCAGCCAAGAAGCAATGAACACCGGGGAGCTGTTTTTT. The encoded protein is CASSQEAMNTGELFF.

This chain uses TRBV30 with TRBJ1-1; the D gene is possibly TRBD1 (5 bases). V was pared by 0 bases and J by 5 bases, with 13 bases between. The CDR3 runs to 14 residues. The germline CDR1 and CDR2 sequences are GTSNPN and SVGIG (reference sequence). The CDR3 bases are TGTGCCTGGAGTGTTAGCGGGGCGCGAACTGAAGCTTTCTTT. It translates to CAWSVSGARTEAFF.

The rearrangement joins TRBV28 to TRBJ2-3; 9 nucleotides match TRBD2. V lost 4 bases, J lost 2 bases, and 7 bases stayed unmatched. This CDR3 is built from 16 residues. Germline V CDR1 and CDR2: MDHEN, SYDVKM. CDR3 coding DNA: TGTGCCAGCAGTTCGGTCCTAGCGGGGCCCACAGATACGCAGTATTTT. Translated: CASSSVLAGPTDTQYF.

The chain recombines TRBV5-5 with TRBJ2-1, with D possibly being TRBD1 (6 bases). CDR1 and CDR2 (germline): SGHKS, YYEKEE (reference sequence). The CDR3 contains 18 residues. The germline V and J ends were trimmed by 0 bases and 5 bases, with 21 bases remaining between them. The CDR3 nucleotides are TGTGCCAGCAGCTTGGTTGAGGGGTGGCAGGGGAGCAACAATGAGCAGTTCTTC. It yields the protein CASSLVEGWQGSNNEQFF.

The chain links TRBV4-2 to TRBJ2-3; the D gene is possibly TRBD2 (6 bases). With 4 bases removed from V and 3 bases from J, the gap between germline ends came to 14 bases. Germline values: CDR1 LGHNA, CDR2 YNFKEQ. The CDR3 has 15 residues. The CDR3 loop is CASSPRRAETDTQYF. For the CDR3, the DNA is TGTGCCAGCAGCCCTCGGAGGGCGGAGACAGATACGCAGTATTTT.

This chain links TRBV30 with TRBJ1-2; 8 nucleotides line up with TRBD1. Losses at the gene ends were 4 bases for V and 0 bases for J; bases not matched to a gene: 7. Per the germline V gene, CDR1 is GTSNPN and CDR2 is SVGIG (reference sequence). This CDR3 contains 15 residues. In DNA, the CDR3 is TGTGCCTGGACCGGGACAGGACCGACTAACTATGGCTACACCTTC. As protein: CAWTGTGPTNYGYTF.

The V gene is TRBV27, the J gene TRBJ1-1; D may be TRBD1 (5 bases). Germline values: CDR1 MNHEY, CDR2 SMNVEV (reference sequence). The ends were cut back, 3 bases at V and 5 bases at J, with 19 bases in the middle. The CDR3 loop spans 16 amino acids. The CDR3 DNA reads TGTGCCAGCAGTTTGTGGGTTAGGGGTGAGGAAACTGAAGCTTTCTTT. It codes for CASSLWVRGEETEAFF.

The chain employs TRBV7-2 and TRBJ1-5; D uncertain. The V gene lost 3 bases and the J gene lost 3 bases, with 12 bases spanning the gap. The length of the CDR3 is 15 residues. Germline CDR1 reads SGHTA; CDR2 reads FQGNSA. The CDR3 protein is CASSLGSQVNQPQHF. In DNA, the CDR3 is TGTGCCAGCAGCTTGGGTTCGCAGGTCAATCAGCCCCAGCATTTT.

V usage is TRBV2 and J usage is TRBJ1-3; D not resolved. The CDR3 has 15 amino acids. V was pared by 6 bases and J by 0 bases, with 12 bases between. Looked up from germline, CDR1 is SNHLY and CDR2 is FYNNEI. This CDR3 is CASRKELSSGNTIYF. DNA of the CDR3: TGTGCCAGCAGGAAAGAACTTAGCTCTGGAAACACCATATATTTT. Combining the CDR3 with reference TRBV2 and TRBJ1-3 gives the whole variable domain EPEVTQTPSHQVTQMGQEVILRCVPISNHLYFYWYRQILGQKVEFLVSFYNNEISEKSEIFDDQFSVERPDGSNFTLKIRSTKLEDSAMYFCASRKELSSGNTIYFGEGSWLTVV.

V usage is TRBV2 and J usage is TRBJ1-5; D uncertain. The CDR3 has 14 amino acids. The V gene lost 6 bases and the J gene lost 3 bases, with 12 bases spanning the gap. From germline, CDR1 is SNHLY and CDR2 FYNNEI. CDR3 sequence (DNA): TGTGCCAGCAGGCAGGAGGACTTCAATCAGCCCCAGCATTTT. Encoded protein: CASRQEDFNQPQHF. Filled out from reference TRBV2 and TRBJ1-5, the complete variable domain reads EPEVTQTPSHQVTQMGQEVILRCVPISNHLYFYWYRQILGQKVEFLVSFYNNEISEKSEIFDDQFSVERPDGSNFTLKIRSTKLEDSAMYFCASRQEDFNQPQHFGDGTRLSIL.

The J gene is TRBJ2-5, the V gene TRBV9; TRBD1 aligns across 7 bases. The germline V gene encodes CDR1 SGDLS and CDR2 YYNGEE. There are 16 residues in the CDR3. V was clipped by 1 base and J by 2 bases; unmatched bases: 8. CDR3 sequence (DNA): TGTGCCAGCAGCGTAAGGGGACAGACTCTTCAAGAGACCCAGTACTTC. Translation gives CASSVRGQTLQETQYF.

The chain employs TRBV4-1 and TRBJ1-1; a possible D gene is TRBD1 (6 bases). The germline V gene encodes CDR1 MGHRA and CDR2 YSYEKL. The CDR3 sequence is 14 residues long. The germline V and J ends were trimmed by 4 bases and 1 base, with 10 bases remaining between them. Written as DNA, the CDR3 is TGCGCCAGCAGCCCTCCCAGGGGGAACACTGAAGCTTTCTTT. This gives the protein CASSPPRGNTEAFF.

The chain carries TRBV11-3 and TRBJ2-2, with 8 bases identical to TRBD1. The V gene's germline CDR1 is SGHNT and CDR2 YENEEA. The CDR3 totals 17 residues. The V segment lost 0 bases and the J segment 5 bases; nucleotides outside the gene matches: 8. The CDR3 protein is CASSLEGGQGVTGELFF. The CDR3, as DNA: TGTGCCAGCAGCTTAGAGGGAGGACAGGGAGTTACCGGGGAGCTGTTTTTT.